A single T cell receptor beta chain is shown here with its context. Antigen specificity is unknown. Combining CD45RO+ cells with CCR7-negative CD45RA+ TemRA cells gave CD8 memory. Looked up from germline, CDR1 is MNHEY and CDR2 is SMNVEV (reference sequence). Trimming pared 5 bases from V and 10 bases from J, leaving 15 bases between. CDR3 length equals 13 residues. Repertoires were generated with immunoSEQ multiplex PCR, while TCRdb's copy carries only in-frame clones and drops some. The sample includes about 690,000 clones, 90% seen only once; the top ten take 34%. This sample was included in a study of shared clonotypes between healthy human individuals. Whole-study results and caveats: Sorted-subset sequencing, rarefaction showed, was incomplete despite large depth.

The V and J genes are TRBV27 and TRBJ2-1, with a possible D match to TRBD1 (6 bases). The sequenced material came from memory CD8+ T cells from PBMCs. Sample subset: CD45RO+ cells pooled with CCR7-negative TemRA cells. This sequence originates from a man in his late teens or twenties in good health. Some clones in this sample may be carry-over from other donors' samples. This CDR3 reads CASSTYRAGEQFF. The CDR3 DNA reads TGTGCCAGCAGTACATACAGGGCGGGCGAGCAGTTCTTC.